These T cell receptor beta chains were read from a single sample in a study of blood T cell repertoires in COVID-19. Clones were sequenced by immunoSEQ multiplex PCR, and TCRdb holds only the in-frame ones, with some missing. The sample consists of about 270,000 clones, around nine tenths of them appearing once. The specimen sequenced was PBMCs or T cells enriched from blood (not recorded which). These receptors all stem from a woman under 30 who had recovered from COVID-19. The CDR3 runs from the conserved cysteine through the conserved F or W.

V,length,CDR3
TRBV19,15,CASRQSGGNTGELFF
TRBV3-1/TRBV3-2,13,CASSQQDRGELFF
TRBV27,17,CASSPITGIFYNSPLHF
TRBV3-1/TRBV3-2,12,CASSPQGGKAFF
TRBV21-1,13,CASGGQTNSPLHF
TRBV18,13,CASSEQGTGELFF
TRBV6-5,14,CATGGGLAVETQYF
TRBV9,14,CASSVVGLLNEQFF
TRBV6-4,13,CASSPERAGELFF
TRBV24-1,13,CATSDLNGYEQYF
TRBV5-1,14,CASSWAGGVTEAFF
TRBV11-3,17,CASSHPTEGVTNTEAFF
TRBV19,17,CASSITGDHSGANVLTF
TRBV6-5,15,CASSLTGGGSQPQHF
TRBV6-5,15,CASSTSSTGGTEAFF
TRBV29-1,15,CSVEEVERTTGELFF
TRBV5-1,15,CASSVDRPSGNTIYF
TRBV11-3,14,CASSRNGQDYGYTF
TRBV5-1,13,CASSSRTSGKQFF
TRBV28,12,CASSSGVQPQHF
TRBV21-1,19,CASSKAGRVGLAENNEQFF
TRBV10-2,14,CASSPSDYRPGQFF
TRBV29-1,13,CSVGRERGSEQFF
TRBV5-8,15,CASSLDGSAHNEQFF
TRBV28,17,CASSLQYDRGGNIIQYF
TRBV4-3,17,CASSQDYLPGRGSPLHF
TRBV3-1/TRBV3-2,16,CASSFLSGGKTDTQYF
TRBV3-1/TRBV3-2,17,CASSQVPGQGTFQPQHF
TRBV3-1/TRBV3-2,16,CASSSGTSGYTDTQYF